Detailed here is one T cell receptor beta chain. This clone showed up just once. Its antigen remains unidentified. There are no base qualities to consult, and no much larger clone falls within one base. The germline V gene (reference sequence) specifies WNHNN as CDR1 and SYGVQD as CDR2. The CDR3 runs 13 amino acids, cysteine and phenylalanine included. Of all the DNA, just the CDR3 is kept, 39 bases in frame from base 1. Compared with germline, V lacks 4 bases and J lacks 6 bases; bases without a gene match: 6. This specimen belongs to a study of OX40 agonist ivuxolimab in advanced cancers. For the study in its entirety: Ivuxolimab, which targeted the costimulatory receptor OX40 (CD134), was an agonistic, fully human IgG2 monoclonal antibody. The point of sequencing TCRbeta in the periphery was to test whether ivuxolimab changed TCR sequence diversity and drove clonal T-cell expansion. The paper describes the monotherapy dose-escalation part (N ≈ 51 patients) of the phase I trial of ivuxolimab. Intravenous ivuxolimab was administered to patients every 2 weeks at six dose levels: 0.01, 0.1, 0.3, 1.5, 3 and 10 mg/kg. Patients were allowed to have had prior anti-PD-1, anti-PD-L1 or anti-CTLA-4 therapy, and approximately 40% of the dose-escalation patients had been treated with checkpoint inhibitors. Of the approximately 54 patients in dose escalation, about 20 had hepatocellular carcinoma, about 15 had melanoma, 9 had renal cell carcinoma and 9 had head and neck cancer. Partial responses occurred in three dose-escalation patients, of whom one had hepatocellular carcinoma and two had cutaneous melanoma. A male proportion of roughly 80% and a mean age of approximately 61 years, ranging from 23 to 79, were recorded for the dose-escalation cohort. General study outcomes and caveats: The antigen specificity of the clonally expanded peripheral T cells was not determined. On average, CD8+ T cells showed more expanded clones than CD4+ T cells after ivuxolimab. Clonal expansion of both CD4+ and CD8+ blood T cells was observed from baseline to week 6 at doses 0.1 to 3.0 mg/kg. Low levels of normalized T-cell clonal expansion were also seen in some nonresponding patients. In the 0.1-3.0 mg/kg groups, partial responders had among the lowest normalized peripheral clonal expansion, particularly in CD8+ T cells.

Genomic DNA was isolated from the sorted cells so that the TCRbeta CDR3 region could be sequenced. The immunoSEQ Assay was used to sequence the TCRbeta CDR3 regions. TCRdb took over this immuneACCESS table, retaining in-frame rearrangements with V and J assigned. Such tables are incomplete; in checked studies, under half of the missing clones stem from an unresolved V gene, and the remainder is unexplained. The sample table lists approximately 77,000 clones, 85% of them with a count of one. The biggest ten clones account for roughly 2.3% of the sample. The trial excluded patients who had a history of autoimmune disease or were on systemic immunosuppression. In every dose cohort, peripheral blood was drawn for TCR sequencing at baseline, cycle 4 day 1, and cycle 7 day 1. Samples came from an open-label, multicenter, first-in-human phase I dose-escalation trial of ivuxolimab. The trial enrolled adults with locally advanced or metastatic head and neck squamous cell, hepatocellular, melanoma or renal cell carcinoma. Before TCR sequencing, CD4+ and CD8+ T cells were separately sorted from peripheral blood.

The chain is encoded by TRBV10-1 joined to TRBJ2-7, and 7 junctional nucleotides match TRBD1. This receptor was obtained from an adult with an advanced solid tumor such as melanoma, head and neck, liver or kidney cancer. Sequencing was performed on CD4+ or CD8+ T cells sorted from blood, taken in a trial of the OX40 agonist ivuxolimab. The CDR3 protein sequence reads: CASSGGQPGEQYF. The nucleotide sequence is TGCGCCAGCAGTGGGGGACAGCCGGGCGAGCAGTACTTC.